The sample holds many counts of the clone carrying this TCR beta chain. Antigen specificity is unknown. The CDR3 spans 14 residues. Germline trimming cut 3 bases from V and 4 bases from J; bases unmatched to any gene: 4. From germline, CDR1 is SGHDT and CDR2 YYEEEE. This specimen comes from a study of T cells after yellow fever vaccination. Study conclusions and caveats: The booster saw the reappearance of most primary-vaccination clones (roughly 96% CD4, 88% CD8). By day 5 rather than day 15, the secondary response had peaked, though it was weaker.

Universal primer sites and UMIs were introduced during 5'RACE template-switching synthesis of TCR cDNA. TCRdb reprocessed the 5' RACE reads via MiXCR and lists one record per CDR3 protein. The top ten hold approximately 3.5% of the sample, which has nearly 300,000 distinct CDR3 sequences, 8.7% seen once. The TCR originated in a man aged 18 to 35 who received the YFV17D yellow fever vaccine. Source: CD4+ T cells sorted from PBMCs, taken 5 days after the yellow fever booster vaccination. The chain has TRBV5-6 and TRBJ2-3, with TRBD2 matching over 8 bases. The CDR3 is CASSYGLAPDTQYF. As DNA, the CDR3 is TGTGCCAGCAGCTATGGACTAGCCCCAGATACGCAGTATTTT.